This is a list of T cell receptor beta chains from one sample in a study of molecular identifiers for immune sequencing clone quantification. Each CDR3 protein gets one entry after TCRdb re-called the PCR reads with MiXCR. The sample records around 320,000 distinct CDR3 sequences, roughly 24% being singletons. Sequenced sample: naive CD8+ T cells from blood, with Jurkat cell RNA spiked in. The receptor source for this set is a human donor in good health. Some libraries in this study had Jurkat cell RNA spiked in. CDR3s include the opening cysteine and the closing phenylalanine or tryptophan. The D gene is left open where the match is weak. Some rows have no size entry. The others give once, few or many, or a class for an expanded clone.

D: .; size: few; J: TRBJ2-3; V: TRBV20-1; CDR3: CSARDWGASTDTQYF; DNA: TGCAGTGCTAGAGATTGGGGGGCTTCCACAGATACGCAGTATTTT
D: TRBD1; size: many; J: TRBJ2-7; V: TRBV29-1; CDR3: CSVMRDSYEQYF; DNA: TGCAGCGTAATGAGGGACAGCTACGAGCAGTACTTC
D: .; size: few; J: TRBJ2-1; V: TRBV14; CDR3: CASSQAGRSGEQFF; DNA: TGTGCCAGCAGCCAAGCAGGAAGATCCGGTGAGCAGTTCTTC
D: .; size: few; J: TRBJ2-3; V: TRBV12-3/TRBV12-4; CDR3: CASSSSGAVATDTQYF; DNA: TGTGCCAGCAGCTCGTCCGGGGCTGTAGCTACAGATACGCAGTATTTT
D: .; size: few; J: TRBJ1-5; V: TRBV28; CDR3: CASTDQRQPQHF; DNA: TGTGCCAGCACCGATCAGAGGCAGCCCCAGCATTTT
D: .; size: few; J: TRBJ1-1; V: TRBV5-1; CDR3: CASRSGLNTEAFF; DNA: TGCGCCAGCAGATCAGGCCTTAACACTGAAGCTTTCTTT
D: .; size: .; J: TRBJ2-2; V: TRBV30; CDR3: CAWFGSTGELFF; DNA: TGTGCCTGGTTCGGGAGCACCGGGGAGCTGTTTTTT
D: .; size: many; J: TRBJ1-4; V: TRBV7-9; CDR3: CASSLPPEEEKLFF; DNA: TGTGCCAGCAGCTTACCGCCGGAGGAGGAAAAACTGTTTTTT
D: .; size: many; J: TRBJ2-3; V: TRBV7-2; CDR3: CASSLVALFTDTQYF; DNA: TGTGCCAGCAGCTTAGTGGCGCTCTTCACAGATACGCAGTATTTT
D: .; size: many; J: TRBJ2-4; V: TRBV27; CDR3: CASSLSIPLDKNIQYF; DNA: TGTGCCAGCAGTTTATCGATCCCGTTAGACAAAAACATTCAGTACTTC
D: .; size: few; J: TRBJ2-7; V: TRBV7-9; CDR3: CASIPSSSYEQYF; DNA: TGTGCCAGCATCCCATCGAGCTCCTACGAGCAGTACTTC